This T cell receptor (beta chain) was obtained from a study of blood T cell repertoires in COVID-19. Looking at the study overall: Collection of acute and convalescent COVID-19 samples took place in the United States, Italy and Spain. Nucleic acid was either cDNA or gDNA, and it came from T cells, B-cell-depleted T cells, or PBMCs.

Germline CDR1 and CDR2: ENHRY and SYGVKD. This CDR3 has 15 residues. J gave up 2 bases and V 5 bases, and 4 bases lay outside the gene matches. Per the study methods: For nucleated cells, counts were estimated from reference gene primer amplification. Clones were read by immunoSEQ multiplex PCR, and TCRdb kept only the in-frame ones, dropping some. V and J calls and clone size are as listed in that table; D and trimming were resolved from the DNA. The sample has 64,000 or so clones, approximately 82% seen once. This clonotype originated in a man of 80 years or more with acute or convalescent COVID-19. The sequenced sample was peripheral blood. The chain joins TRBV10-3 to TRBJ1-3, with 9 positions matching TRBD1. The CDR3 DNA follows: TGTGCCATCAGTCCTCGACAGGGGGCTGGAAACACCATATATTTT. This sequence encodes CAISPRQGAGNTIYF.